One sample yielded the 27 T cell receptor beta chains listed below, sequenced in a study of T-cell reconstitution after alpha-beta-depleted transplantation in children. TCRbeta library preparation incorporated unique molecular identifiers. TCRdb ran MiXCR on the PCR reads and lists one entry per CDR3 protein. This sample has roughly 570,000 distinct CDR3 sequences, with around 27% found just once. Sequenced here: PBMCs, sampled before TCRalphabeta/CD19-depleted stem cell transplant. The receptors derive from a boy in the first two years of life with Wiskott-Aldrich syndrome, due to receive a stem cell transplant.

This clonotype occurred a few times. The chain carries TRBV12-3 or TRBV12-4 and TRBJ2-1; D is unresolved. The CDR3 runs to 14 residues. The ends were cut back, 3 bases at V and 7 bases at J, with 13 bases in the middle. The CDR3 coding sequence is TGTGCCAGCAGTTTTGGTGGGGAAGGTAATGAGCAGTTCTTC. Amino acid sequence: CASSFGGEGNEQFF.

This clonotype was counted a few times. Written as DNA, the CDR3 is TGTGCCAGCAGCCTAACTAGCGGAGCGAACACCGGGGAGCTGTTTTTT. Protein sequence: CASSLTSGANTGELFF. The gene calls are TRBV3-1 and TRBJ2-2; 8 bases align to TRBD2. The J segment lost 0 bases and the V segment lost 4 bases, leaving 4 bases of the junction unmatched. Germline CDR1 and CDR2: LGHDT and YNNKEL (reference sequence). CDR3 length: 16 residues.

The chain employs TRBV10-3 and TRBJ2-7; D is perhaps TRBD2 (6 bases). The CDR3 has 13 residues. Between the trimmed V and J ends, which lost 4 bases and 3 bases, there was a span of 10 bases. CDR1 and CDR2 from the germline V gene are ENHRY and SYGVKD. The CDR3 DNA sequence: TGTGCCATCAGTGGGCGGGGTGGCTACGAGCAGTACTTC. It is translated as CAISGRGGYEQYF.

V gene TRBV4-1 combines with J gene TRBJ2-1; D may match TRBD1 or TRBD2 (6 bases each). Trimming cost V 2 bases and J 0 bases, with 20 bases left between them. Germline loops: CDR1 MGHRA, CDR2 YSYEKL. The CDR3 runs to 19 residues. The DNA of the CDR3 is TGCGCCAGCAGCCAACCTATGGGGGGCTCCAAGAGCTCCTACAATGAGCAGTTCTTC. Protein product: CASSQPMGGSKSSYNEQFF.

The V gene is TRBV27, the J gene TRBJ1-1; possibly TRBD1 for D (5 bases). The CDR3 has 14 residues. Trimming stripped 3 bases from V and 1 base from J, with 9 bases between. Germline lookup yields CDR1 MNHEY and CDR2 SMNVEV (reference sequence). The chain's CDR3 is CASSLRTKNTEAFF. For the CDR3, the DNA is TGTGCCAGCAGTTTGAGGACAAAGAACACTGAAGCTTTCTTT.

The chain recombines TRBV15 with TRBJ2-1, with a tentative D call TRBD2 (6 bases). The ends were cut back, 0 bases at V and 8 bases at J, with 14 bases in the middle. Germline assignment: CDR1 LNHNV and CDR2 YYDKDF (reference sequence). The CDR3 consists of 15 residues. The chain's CDR3 is CATSRDTREWDEQFF. In DNA, the CDR3 is TGTGCCACCAGCAGAGATACACGGGAGTGGGATGAGCAGTTCTTC.

The chain joins TRBV6-5 to TRBJ2-3; TRBD1 is a possible D gene (5 bases). V gave up 2 bases and J gave up 4 bases, with 10 bases separating them. CDR3 length equals 14 residues. Germline CDR1 reads MNHEY; CDR2 reads SVGAGI. In DNA, the CDR3 is TGTGCCAGCAGTTACGCAGGGTTCGCAGATACGCAGTATTTT. Its translation: CASSYAGFADTQYF.

This clonotype was observed a handful of times. The chain links TRBV20-1 to TRBJ2-5, with D hard to call. This CDR3 has 13 residues. Germline V gives CDR1 DFQATT, CDR2 SNEGSKA (reference sequence). The ends were cut back, 1 base at V and 1 base at J, with 7 bases in the middle. Here the CDR3 DNA reads TGCAGTGCTAGAGGTATCAGCCAAGAGACCCAGTACTTC. It yields the protein CSARGISQETQYF.

CDR3 amino acids: CASTGRTTLNYGYTF. DNA for the CDR3: TGTGCCAGCACCGGACGCACTACTCTTAACTATGGCTACACCTTC. The V call is TRBV12-3 or TRBV12-4, the J call TRBJ1-2; D not resolved. The CDR3 sequence is 15 residues long. V lost 7 bases to trimming and J lost 1 base, with 16 bases between them.

The chain combines TRBV12-3 or TRBV12-4 with TRBJ2-7; TRBD1 matches at 7 bases. CDR3 size: 14 residues. Trimming took 5 bases from V and 3 from J; bases not matched to a gene: 7. The DNA of the CDR3 is TGTGCCAGCAGTCCGACAGGGCCTAGCTACGAGCAGTACTTC. Translated: CASSPTGPSYEQYF.

Only a few counts were recorded for this clonotype. This rearrangement joins TRBV9 to TRBJ2-1; TRBD2 matches at 10 bases. Trimming removed 0 bases from V and 7 bases from J; junction bases left unmatched: 4. The CDR3 is made up of 15 amino acids. Germline CDR1 SGDLS, CDR2 YYNGEE. The DNA of the CDR3 is TGTGCCAGCAGCGTAGATTTTAGCGGGAGGAATGAGCAGTTCTTC. It translates to CASSVDFSGRNEQFF.

The chain links TRBV3-1 to TRBJ1-1, with unresolved D. The CDR3 contains 13 residues. Trimming removed 2 bases from V and 3 bases from J, with 7 bases in between. CDR1 and CDR2 from the germline V gene are LGHDT and YNNKEL (reference sequence). The CDR3 bases are TGTGCCAGCAGCCAAAGGTGGGACACTGAAGCTTTCTTT. Translated: CASSQRWDTEAFF.

This clonotype was recorded only once. The gene calls are TRBV18 and TRBJ1-4; 8 bases are a match to TRBD1. V lost 1 base, J lost 9 bases, and 16 bases stayed unmatched. CDR3 length equals 18 residues. Looked up from germline, CDR1 is KGHSH and CDR2 is LQKENI. CDR3 nucleotides: TGTGCCAGCTCACCACTGCCGGACAGGGTTCCACCTTGGAAAAAACTGTTTTTT. Translating gives CASSPLPDRVPPWKKLFF.

This clonotype was counted between two and nine times. The genes are TRBV5-1 and TRBJ2-1; no definite D call. Trimming took off 1 base at V and 9 bases at J, with 14 bases between the two ends. The CDR3 length is 14 residues. Looked up from germline, CDR1 is SGHRS and CDR2 is YFSETQ. CDR3 in DNA: TGCGCCAGCAGCTTGTACGTAGCCCTCAGTGAGCAGTTCTTC. Amino acids: CASSLYVALSEQFF.

The genes are TRBV10-3 and TRBJ2-3, with 9 bases lining up with TRBD2. The CDR3 is 15 amino acids. Germline trimming cut 7 bases from V and 4 bases from J; bases unmatched to any gene: 9. Germline CDR1 reads ENHRY; CDR2 reads SYGVKD. The CDR3: CAITRLAGGPDTQYF. The CDR3, as DNA: TGTGCCATCACTAGGCTGGCGGGAGGGCCAGATACGCAGTATTTT.

This clonotype was observed a few times. V and J are TRBV20-1 and TRBJ2-1, with 11 bases identical to TRBD2. The CDR3 totals 15 residues. Germline CDR1 and CDR2: DFQATT and SNEGSKA (reference sequence). J gave up 2 bases and V 4 bases, and 4 bases lay outside the gene matches. Written as DNA, the CDR3 is TGCAGTGCTACTCCTAGCGGGAGGCCCTACAATGAGCAGTTCTTC. The encoded protein is CSATPSGRPYNEQFF.

V usage is TRBV20-1 and J usage is TRBJ2-1, with TRBD2 matching 12 bases. The CDR3 is 16 residues long. Losses at the gene ends were 1 base for V and 7 bases for J; bases not matched to a gene: 8. Germline-derived CDR1 and CDR2 are DFQATT and SNEGSKA (reference sequence). The CDR3, as DNA: TGCAGTGCTAGAGTCCGACAGACTAGCGGGAGTAATGAGCAGTTCTTC. It yields the protein CSARVRQTSGSNEQFF.

This chain joins TRBV10-3 and TRBJ2-1; maybe TRBD2 (6 bases). CDR1 and CDR2 (germline): ENHRY, SYGVKD. This CDR3 comprises 13 residues. The ends were cut back, 8 bases at V and 7 bases at J, with 15 bases in the middle. The DNA of the CDR3 is TGTGCCATCTCCGGGACTTCCCTAAATGAGCAGTTCTTC. This translates into CAISGTSLNEQFF.

The gene calls are TRBV20-1 and TRBJ2-1, with 11 bases that match TRBD2. V dropped 1 base and J dropped 6; count of bases not matched to a gene: 5. Germline V gene data show CDR1 as DFQATT and CDR2 as SNEGSKA (reference sequence). The CDR3 consists of 15 residues. In DNA form, the CDR3 reads TGCAGTGCTAGAGGTACTAGCGGGAGTTTCAATGAGCAGTTCTTC. This translates into CSARGTSGSFNEQFF.

The chain recombines TRBV20-1 with TRBJ2-3; 14 bases are a match to TRBD2. Germline V gene lookup returns CDR1 DFQATT and CDR2 SNEGSKA (reference sequence). The CDR3 is made up of 16 amino acids. With V trimmed by 4 bases and J by 5 bases, 8 bases remained unmatched. CDR3 in DNA: TGCAGTGCTACGACTAGCGGGAGGGCCCTCGGAGATACGCAGTATTTT. Its translation: CSATTSGRALGDTQYF.

V usage is TRBV24-1 and J usage is TRBJ2-5; the D gene is possibly TRBD2 (6 bases). There are 12 residues in the CDR3. Germline V gene lookup returns CDR1 KGHDR and CDR2 SFDVKD. V was trimmed by 3 bases and J by 10 bases, leaving 11 bases between them. The CDR3 DNA follows: TGTGCCACCAGTGATCGGGACTTCCACCAGTACTTC. Translation: CATSDRDFHQYF.

A single count supports this clonotype. The V gene is TRBV7-2, the J gene TRBJ2-7, with D tentatively TRBD1 (6 bases). V gave up 4 bases and J gave up 1 base, with 8 bases separating them. The CDR3 sequence is 13 residues long. Per germline, CDR1 SGHTA and CDR2 FQGNSA. CDR3 nucleotide sequence: TGTGCCAGCAGCTGGGACATGTCCTACGAGCAGTACTTC. It is translated as CASSWDMSYEQYF.

The chain employs TRBV2 and TRBJ2-5; perhaps TRBD2 as D (6 bases). Per the germline V gene, CDR1 is SNHLY and CDR2 is FYNNEI. The CDR3 runs 15 residues. Between the trimmed V and J ends, which lost 6 bases and 0 bases, there was a span of 14 bases. The CDR3 DNA follows: TGTGCCAGCAGGTTAGCGGTGAGGTACCAAGAGACCCAGTACTTC. It specifies CASRLAVRYQETQYF.

This chain joins TRBV5-1 and TRBJ2-5, with 11 nucleotides matching TRBD2. In germline, CDR1 is SGHRS, CDR2 YFSETQ. CDR3 length: 14 residues. Trimming took 7 bases from V and 5 from J; bases not matched to a gene: 7. CDR3 residues: CASGLAGGSETQYF. DNA of the CDR3: TGCGCCAGCGGCCTAGCGGGAGGAAGCGAGACCCAGTACTTC.

This clonotype was observed a handful of times. This sequence joins TRBV30 and TRBJ1-1; 8 positions agree with TRBD1. Germline CDR1 and CDR2: GTSNPN and SVGIG (reference sequence). CDR3 size: 14 residues. Trimming cost V 2 bases and J 4 bases; bases outside gene matches: 6. The CDR3 here is CAWSIRGLSTEAFF. In DNA, the CDR3 is TGTGCCTGGAGTATCAGGGGGCTTAGCACTGAAGCTTTCTTT.

This sequence joins TRBV2 and TRBJ2-2; 11 nucleotides line up with TRBD1. J lost 9 bases, V lost 11 bases, and 8 bases had no gene match. The CDR3 covers 13 residues. Germline CDR1 and CDR2: SNHLY and FYNNEI. In DNA, the CDR3 is TGTGCCGGGATGGACAGGGGGCGCCGGGAGCTGTTTTTT. It yields the protein CAGMDRGRRELFF.

This clonotype was seen only a few times. This chain uses TRBV5-6 with TRBJ2-7; perhaps D is TRBD1 or TRBD2 (5 bases each). V was pared by 0 bases and J by 5 bases, with 15 bases between. This CDR3 is built from 15 residues. CDR1 and CDR2 from the germline V gene are SGHDT and YYEEEE. In DNA, the CDR3 is TGTGCCAGCAGCTTGGCATTCCGGGGCGGCGACGAGCAGTACTTC. Translated: CASSLAFRGGDEQYF.